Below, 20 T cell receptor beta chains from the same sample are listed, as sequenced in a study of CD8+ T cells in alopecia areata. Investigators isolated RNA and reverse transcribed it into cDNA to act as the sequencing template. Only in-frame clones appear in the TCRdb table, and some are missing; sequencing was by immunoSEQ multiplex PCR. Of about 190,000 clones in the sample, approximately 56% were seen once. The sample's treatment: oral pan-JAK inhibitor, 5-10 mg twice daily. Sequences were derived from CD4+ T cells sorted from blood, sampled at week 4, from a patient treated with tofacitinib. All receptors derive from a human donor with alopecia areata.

The CDR3 spells CASSFGGGYEQYF. As DNA, the CDR3 is TGCGCCAGCAGCTTCGGGGGTGGATACGAGCAGTACTTC. V is TRBV5-1 and J is TRBJ2-7; D may be TRBD2 (6 bases). V was trimmed by 2 bases and J by 4 bases, leaving 10 bases between them. CDR1 and CDR2 (germline): SGHRS, YFSETQ. The CDR3 sequence is 13 residues long.

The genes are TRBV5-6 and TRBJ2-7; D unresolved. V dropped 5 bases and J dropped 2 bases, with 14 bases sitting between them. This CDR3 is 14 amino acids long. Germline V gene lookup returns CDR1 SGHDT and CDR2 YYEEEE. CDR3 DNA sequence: TGTGCCAGCAGTCCGGGCCCAGGAACCTACGAGCAGTACTTC. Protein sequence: CASSPGPGTYEQYF.

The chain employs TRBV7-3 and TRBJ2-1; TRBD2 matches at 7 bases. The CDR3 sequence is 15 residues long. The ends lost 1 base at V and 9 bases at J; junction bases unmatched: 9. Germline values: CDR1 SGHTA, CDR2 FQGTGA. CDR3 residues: CASSLMRLAESEQFF. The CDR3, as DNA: TGTGCCAGCAGCTTAATGAGACTAGCTGAAAGTGAGCAGTTCTTC.

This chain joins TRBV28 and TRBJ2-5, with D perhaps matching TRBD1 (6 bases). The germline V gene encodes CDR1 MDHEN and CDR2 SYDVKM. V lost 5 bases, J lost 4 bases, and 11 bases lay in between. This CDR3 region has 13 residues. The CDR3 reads CASSPGDGETQYF. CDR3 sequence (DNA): TGTGCCAGCAGTCCAGGGGATGGAGAGACCCAGTACTTC. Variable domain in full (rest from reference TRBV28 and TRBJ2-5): DVKVTQSSRYLVKRTGEKVFLECVQDMDHENMFWYRQDPGLGLRLIYFSYDVKMKEKGDIPEGYSVSREKKERFSLILESASTNQTSMYLCASSPGDGETQYFGPGTRLLVL.

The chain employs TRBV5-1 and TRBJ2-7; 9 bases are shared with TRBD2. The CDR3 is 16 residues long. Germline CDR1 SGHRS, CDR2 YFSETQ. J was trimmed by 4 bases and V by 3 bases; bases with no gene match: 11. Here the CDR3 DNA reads TGCGCCAGCAGCTCCCTCGGTAGCGGGGGACTGTACGAGCAGTACTTC. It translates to CASSSLGSGGLYEQYF.

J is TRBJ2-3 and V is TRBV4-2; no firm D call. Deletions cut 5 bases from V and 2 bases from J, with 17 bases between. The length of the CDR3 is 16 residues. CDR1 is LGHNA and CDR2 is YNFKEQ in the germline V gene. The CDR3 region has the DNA TGTGCCAGCAGCAGGTCGGGTATCGCCTCCACAGATACGCAGTATTTT. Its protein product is CASSRSGIASTDTQYF.

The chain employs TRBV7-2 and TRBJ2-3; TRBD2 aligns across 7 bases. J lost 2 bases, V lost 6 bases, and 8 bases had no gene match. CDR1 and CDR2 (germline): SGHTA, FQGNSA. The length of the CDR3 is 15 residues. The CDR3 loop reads CASSRAAGSTDTQYF. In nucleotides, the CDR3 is TGTGCCAGCAGTCGAGCAGCGGGATCCACAGATACGCAGTATTTT.

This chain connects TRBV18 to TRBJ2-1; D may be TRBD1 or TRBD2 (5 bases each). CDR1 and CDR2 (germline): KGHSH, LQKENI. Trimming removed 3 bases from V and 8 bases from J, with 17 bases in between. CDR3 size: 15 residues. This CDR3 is CASSPGRDPWDEQFF. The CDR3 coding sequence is TGTGCCAGCTCACCGGGTAGGGACCCCTGGGATGAGCAGTTCTTC.

The CDR3 DNA reads TGTGCCAGCAGCTTAGCACTAGCGGGAGGTACTGAGACCCAGTACTTC. Translation gives CASSLALAGGTETQYF. The chain carries TRBV7-2 and TRBJ2-5, with TRBD2 matching 12 bases. The CDR3 extends over 16 amino acids. Per the germline V gene, CDR1 is SGHTA and CDR2 is FQGNSA. V was pared by 0 bases and J by 5 bases, with 4 bases of the junction left unmatched.

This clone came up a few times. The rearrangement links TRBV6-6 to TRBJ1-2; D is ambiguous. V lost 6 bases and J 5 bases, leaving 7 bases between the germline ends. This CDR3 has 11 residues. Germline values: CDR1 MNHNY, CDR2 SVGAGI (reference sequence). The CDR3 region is CASRALYGYTF. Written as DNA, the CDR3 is TGTGCCAGCAGAGCCCTTTATGGCTACACCTTC.

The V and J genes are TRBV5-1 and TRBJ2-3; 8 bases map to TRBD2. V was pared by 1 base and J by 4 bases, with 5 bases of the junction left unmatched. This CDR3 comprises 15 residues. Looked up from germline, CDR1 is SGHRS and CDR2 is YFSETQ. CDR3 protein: CASSLSGSIADTQYF. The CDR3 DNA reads TGCGCCAGCAGCTTGAGCGGGAGTATTGCAGATACGCAGTATTTT.

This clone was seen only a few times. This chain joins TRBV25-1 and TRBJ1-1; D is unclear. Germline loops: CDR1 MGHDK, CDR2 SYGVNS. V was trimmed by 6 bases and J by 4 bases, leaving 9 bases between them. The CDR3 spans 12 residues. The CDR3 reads CASRDRGTEAFF. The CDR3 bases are TGTGCCAGCAGGGATCGGGGCACTGAAGCTTTCTTT.

CDR3 in DNA: TGTGCCTGGAACAGGGGCCCCTACGAGCAGTACTTC. It translates to CAWNRGPYEQYF. The rearrangement uses TRBV30 and TRBJ2-7, with 7 bases that match TRBD1. CDR1 is GTSNPN and CDR2 is SVGIG in the germline V gene (reference sequence). V shed 4 bases and J 2 bases; nucleotides not matched to a gene: 2. The CDR3 is made up of 12 amino acids.

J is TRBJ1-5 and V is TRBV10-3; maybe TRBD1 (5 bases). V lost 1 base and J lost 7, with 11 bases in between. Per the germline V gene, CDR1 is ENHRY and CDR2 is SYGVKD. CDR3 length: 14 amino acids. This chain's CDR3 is CAISEWRGMQPQHF. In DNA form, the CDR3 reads TGTGCCATCAGTGAGTGGCGGGGCATGCAGCCCCAGCATTTT.

CDR3 protein: CAWSELAGYNEQFF. CDR3 nucleotides: TGTGCCTGGAGTGAACTAGCGGGGTACAATGAGCAGTTCTTC. The rearrangement uses TRBV30 and TRBJ2-1; 10 nucleotides agree with TRBD2. V was pared by 1 base and J by 4 bases, with 1 base of the junction left unmatched. Germline values: CDR1 GTSNPN, CDR2 SVGIG (reference sequence). This CDR3 comprises 14 residues.

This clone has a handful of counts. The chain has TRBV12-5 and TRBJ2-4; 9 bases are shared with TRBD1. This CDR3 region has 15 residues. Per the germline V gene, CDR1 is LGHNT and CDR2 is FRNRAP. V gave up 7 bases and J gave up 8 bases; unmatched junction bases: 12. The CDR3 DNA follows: TGTGCTAGTGCCGCTCCGGGACAGGGTAGATACATTCAGTACTTC. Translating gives CASAAPGQGRYIQYF.

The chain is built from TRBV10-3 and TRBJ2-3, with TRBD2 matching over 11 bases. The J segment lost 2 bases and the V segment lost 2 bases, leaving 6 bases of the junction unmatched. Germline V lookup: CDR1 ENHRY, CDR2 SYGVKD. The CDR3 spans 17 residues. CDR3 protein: CAISEPRLAGTTDTQYF. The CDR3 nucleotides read TGTGCCATCAGTGAGCCAAGACTAGCGGGGACCACAGATACGCAGTATTTT.

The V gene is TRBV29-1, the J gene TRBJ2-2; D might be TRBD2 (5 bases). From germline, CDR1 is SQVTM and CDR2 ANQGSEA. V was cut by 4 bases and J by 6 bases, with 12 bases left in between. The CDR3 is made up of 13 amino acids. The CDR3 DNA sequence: TGCAGCGTTGCCCTAGCTCTGGCCGGGGAGCTGTTTTTT. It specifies CSVALALAGELFF.

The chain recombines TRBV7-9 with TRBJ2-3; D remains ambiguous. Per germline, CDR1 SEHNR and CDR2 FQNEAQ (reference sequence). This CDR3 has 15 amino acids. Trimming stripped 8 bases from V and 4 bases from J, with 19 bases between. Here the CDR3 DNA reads TGTGCCAGCTGTCAACAACGAGATTGGCCAGATACGCAGTATTTT. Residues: CASCQQRDWPDTQYF. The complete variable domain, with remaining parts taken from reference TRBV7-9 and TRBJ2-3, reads DTGVSQNPRHKITKRGQNVTFRCDPISEHNRLYWYRQTLGQGPEFLTYFQNEAQLEKSRLLSDRFSAERPKGSFSTLEIQRTEQGDSAMYLCASCQQRDWPDTQYFGPGTRLTVL.

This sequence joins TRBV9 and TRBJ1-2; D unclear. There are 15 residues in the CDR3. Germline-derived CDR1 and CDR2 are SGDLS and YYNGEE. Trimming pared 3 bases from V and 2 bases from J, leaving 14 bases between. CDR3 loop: CASSERSAGNYGYTF. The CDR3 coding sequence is TGTGCCAGCAGCGAGCGGAGTGCGGGAAACTATGGCTACACCTTC.